This T cell receptor beta chain is drawn from a study of blood T cell repertoires in COVID-19 (dated by TCRdb to 2018 to 2020). Looking at the study overall: Samples from collaborators originated in the United States, Italy and Spain and spanned both the acute and convalescent phases of COVID-19. The material from the prospective study consisted of cDNA or gDNA derived from T cells, B-cell-depleted T cells, or PBMCs. The dataset comprised deeply sampled blood TCRbeta repertoires from subjects exposed to, actively infected with, or recovered from COVID-19. The repertoires were released in a freely available public database intended as a resource for research on the immune response to SARS-CoV-2. The samples were drawn from two sources: the first 160 participants of the ongoing ImmuneRACE study, and 1,000 to 1,500 subjects contributed by 6 global collaborators. A de-identified subject ID, COVID-19 status, age in years and sex were almost always included in the sample metadata. Where available, HLA class I and class II types were obtained from metadata supplied by the sample provider rather than from assay-based typing. Results the study describes overall, beyond this receptor: Clinical and demographic metadata were provided uncurated, with the amount varying by source and participant.

V lost 4 bases and J lost 2 bases, and the count of bases not matched to a germline gene is 4. The germline V gene provides CDR1 MNHEY and CDR2 SVGAGI. From cysteine to phenylalanine, the CDR3 is 14 amino acids long. Just the 42-base CDR3 DNA is kept, in frame starting at base 1. One collaborating source in Seattle enrolled patients during active infection and followed them longitudinally through the course of disease. The collaborating institutions used their own protocols to collect whole blood in K2EDTA tubes. For TCRbeta analysis, collaborators shipped samples as frozen whole blood, isolated PBMCs, or DNA extracted from either of those sample types. Points on this clone: Its antigen is not yet known. Base-call qualities are not available, and no considerably larger clone is one nucleotide away.

TCRbeta CDR3 regions were amplified from genomic DNA by means of the immunoSEQ Assay, a bias-controlled multiplex PCR. Concerning the study's data processing: Within the assay, amplification of reference gene primers was used to estimate how many nucleated cells each sample contained. Sequence reads were collapsed and filtered to measure the absolute abundance of every unique TCRbeta CDR3 rearrangement. Productive Simpson clonality was computed per sample as the square root of Simpson's diversity index over productive rearrangements. Here the immuneACCESS table is served through TCRdb, limited to in-frame sequences with V and J called. Missing clones are a known gap in these copies; in checked studies unresolved V genes cover under half, and the rest lacks a known reason. The V and J calls and clone size were taken over from that table, and D and trimming were inferred from the DNA. In this sample the table shows approximately 230,000 clones, about nine tenths of which occur a single time. The top ten clones comprise under 8% of the sample.

The chain employs TRBV6-5 and TRBJ1-2; 7 of the junction bases match TRBD1. The receptor was isolated from a young woman with COVID-19, enrolled during active disease. Sequenced material: peripheral blood. The CDR3 corresponds to CASSFDRVNYGYTF. The nucleotide sequence reads as follows: TGTGCCAGCAGTTTTGACAGGGTCAACTATGGCTACACCTTC.